The 23 T cell receptor beta chains in this list originate from one sample, sequenced in a study of human T cells and chemical hapten exposure. TCRdb independently ran MiXCR on the RACE reads; one entry per CDR3 protein. The repertoire holds tens of thousands of distinct CDR3 sequences, 7.5% to 8% seen once, with 1% to 1.5% in the top ten. The time point: pre-sensitization, week 0. Treatment specified: therapeutic diphenylcyclopropenone sensitization with weekly scalp DPC. The sequencing here drew on whole blood, taken in connection with sensitization to the hapten diphenylcyclopropenone (DPC). All receptors derive from a woman between 50 and 59 years old with alopecia areata. Some clones in this sample may be carry-over from other donors' samples.

This clonotype was observed many times. The gene calls are TRBV18 and TRBJ2-1; 7 bases fit TRBD1. Germline CDR1 and CDR2: KGHSH and LQKENI. After removal of 2 bases from V and 7 bases from J, the junction contained 8 bases not matched to a gene. CDR3 length: 15 amino acids. The CDR3 DNA sequence: TGTGCCAGCTCACCAAGAGGGGGCGAGGGGAATGAGCAGTTCTTC. This codes for CASSPRGGEGNEQFF.

This clonotype was observed at least ten times. The genes are TRBV3-1 and TRBJ2-3, with D perhaps TRBD1 or TRBD2 (7 bases each). Between the trimmed V and J ends, which lost 5 bases and 10 bases, there was a span of 19 bases. CDR3 length: 14 residues. CDR1 is LGHDT, CDR2 YNNKEL, per germline (reference sequence). The CDR3 DNA is TGTGCCAGCAGCACGGGACTACTCACAGGGGCGCAGTATTTT. Protein sequence: CASSTGLLTGAQYF.

To note about this clonotype: A read error is possible here, since a much larger clone lies one base away. CDR3 sequence: CASSSYEAEKLSF. CDR3 DNA sequence: TGTGCCAGCAGCTCTTACGAGGCCGAAAAACTGTCTTTT. The V gene is TRBV7-9, the J gene TRBJ1-4; D unresolved. The length of the CDR3 is 13 residues. Germline lookup yields CDR1 SEHNR and CDR2 FQNEAQ (reference sequence).

This clonotype was seen ten or more times. The rearrangement uses TRBV3-1 and TRBJ2-7; 8 positions agree with TRBD1. Germline CDR1 and CDR2: LGHDT and YNNKEL (reference sequence). The CDR3 is 19 residues long. V was clipped by 0 bases and J by 7 bases; unmatched bases: 20. Written as DNA, the CDR3 is TGTGCCAGCAGCCAAGATCGCGTGGGCTGGGCAGGGGGCGGATATGAGCAGTACTTC. It encodes CASSQDRVGWAGGGYEQYF.

There are many counts of this clonotype. The chain recombines TRBV10-3 with TRBJ1-5, with 11 bases fitting TRBD1. The CDR3 totals 15 residues. The germline V gene has CDR1 ENHRY and CDR2 SYGVKD. Trimming cost V 10 bases and J 5 bases; bases outside gene matches: 10. The CDR3 sequence: CATSLGQGAYQPQHF. DNA of the CDR3: TGTGCCACCTCTTTAGGACAGGGGGCATATCAGCCCCAGCATTTT.

The chain links TRBV5-4 to TRBJ2-5; 7 bases are a match to TRBD2. V gave up 4 bases and J gave up 2 bases; unmatched junction bases: 17. Germline V CDR1 and CDR2: SGHNT, YYREEE (reference sequence). The CDR3 has 18 residues. The DNA for the CDR3 is TGTGCCAGCAGCGGACTGACTAGCCCCCAATCCCGTCAAGAGACCCAGTACTTC. Translation: CASSGLTSPQSRQETQYF.

This clonotype was counted a few times. J is TRBJ2-1 and V is TRBV11-2, with no clear D. The germline V and J ends were trimmed by 0 bases and 9 bases, with 15 bases remaining between them. CDR1 SGHAT and CDR2 FQNNGV come from the germline V gene. This CDR3 contains 15 residues. The CDR3 sequence is CASSLEALGFGEQFF. The CDR3 DNA sequence: TGTGCCAGCAGCTTAGAAGCCCTGGGGTTCGGTGAGCAGTTCTTC.

The chain's CDR3 is CSAPSGRAVFEQYF. CDR3 sequence (DNA): TGCAGTGCGCCGAGCGGGAGGGCCGTCTTCGAGCAGTACTTC. The V gene is TRBV20-1, the J gene TRBJ2-7; 10 nucleotides line up with TRBD2. The V gene end was trimmed by 6 bases and the J gene end by 6 bases; junction bases not matched to a gene: 11. The germline gives CDR1 DFQATT, CDR2 SNEGSKA (reference sequence). CDR3 length: 14 residues.

J is TRBJ2-5 and V is TRBV7-6; 7 nucleotides agree with TRBD2. The CDR3 totals 14 residues. Germline CDR1 reads SGHVS; CDR2 reads FNYEAQ. Trimming at V came to 3 bases and at J to 1 base, leaving 2 bases not matched to a gene. DNA of the CDR3: TGTGCCAGCAGCTTCCGGGAGGCCCAAGAGACCCAGTACTTC. This translates into CASSFREAQETQYF.

At least ten counts were recorded for this clonotype. The DNA for the CDR3 is TGTGCCAGCAGTTCCTCGACAGGTTGGAACACTGAAGCTTTCTTT. Its translation: CASSSSTGWNTEAFF. The V call is TRBV6-6, the J call TRBJ1-1; maybe TRBD1 (6 bases). The CDR3 spans 15 residues. Trimming shortened V by 4 bases and J by 1 base, and 13 bases separated the two germline ends. CDR1 MNHNY and CDR2 SVGAGI come from the germline V gene (reference sequence).

The rearrangement joins TRBV29-1 to TRBJ2-1; TRBD2 aligns across 11 bases. Germline V gene sequence: CDR1 SQVTM, CDR2 ANQGSEA. V was pared by 4 bases and J by 6 bases, with 2 bases of the junction left unmatched. The CDR3 runs 13 residues. The CDR3 here is CSVGGTSGNEQFF. CDR3 in DNA: TGCAGCGTTGGTGGGACTAGCGGCAATGAGCAGTTCTTC.

This clonotype was detected many times. V is TRBV29-1 and J is TRBJ1-1; 7 nucleotides match TRBD1. CDR1 and CDR2 (germline): SQVTM, ANQGSEA. The ends lost 6 bases at V and 1 base at J; junction bases unmatched: 5. This CDR3 has 13 residues. The CDR3, as DNA: TGCAGCGTACAACAGGGGCCGAACACTGAAGCTTTCTTT. Amino acids: CSVQQGPNTEAFF.

As concerns this clonotype: Possible read error: a much larger clone is one base away. J is TRBJ2-5 and V is TRBV3-1; 10 bases match TRBD1. This CDR3 contains 15 residues. Per the germline V gene, CDR1 is LGHDT and CDR2 is YNNKEL (reference sequence). The CDR3 loop reads CVSSQDRGLGETQYF. As DNA, the CDR3 is TGTGTCAGCAGCCAAGACAGGGGGCTCGGAGAGACCCAGTACTTC.

This clonotype came up many times. The chain uses TRBV27 and TRBJ2-1; possible D gene TRBD1, 6 bases. V shed 3 bases and J shed 5 bases, with 11 bases lying between them. The germline V gene has CDR1 MNHEY and CDR2 SMNVEV (reference sequence). The CDR3 covers 14 residues. The CDR3 coding sequence is TGTGCCAGCAGTTTTAACAGGGTGGACAATGAGCAGTTCTTC. It codes for CASSFNRVDNEQFF.

In its sample, this clonotype was seen a few times. The chain joins TRBV4-3 to TRBJ2-3; D gene unclear. The germline V and J ends were trimmed by 0 bases and 0 bases, with 7 bases remaining between them. The CDR3 consists of 15 residues. The germline V gene has CDR1 LGHNA and CDR2 YSLEER. CDR3 in amino acids: CASSQDRGSTDTQYF. In nucleotides, the CDR3 is TGCGCCAGCAGCCAAGATCGAGGTAGCACAGATACGCAGTATTTT.

The sample holds many counts of this clonotype. The rearrangement uses TRBV29-1 and TRBJ2-5, with 15 bases identical to TRBD2. Germline V lookup: CDR1 SQVTM, CDR2 ANQGSEA. J gave up 3 bases and V 7 bases, and 6 bases lay outside the gene matches. This CDR3 has 15 residues. The CDR3 DNA sequence: TGCAGCGCCTGGACTAGCGGGAGGGCGGAAGAGACCCAGTACTTC. As protein: CSAWTSGRAEETQYF.

The chain joins TRBV30 to TRBJ1-2, with D perhaps matching TRBD1 (5 bases). This CDR3 spans 13 amino acids. CDR1 and CDR2 from the germline V gene are GTSNPN and SVGIG (reference sequence). V was trimmed by 4 bases and J by 5 bases, leaving 14 bases between them. The CDR3 region is CAWTRDGGYGYTF. For the CDR3, the DNA is TGTGCCTGGACTCGCGACGGGGGATATGGCTACACCTTC.

This clonotype came up many times. The V and J genes are TRBV20-1 and TRBJ2-3, with a possible D match to TRBD2 (5 bases). Germline V gives CDR1 DFQATT, CDR2 SNEGSKA (reference sequence). The CDR3 covers 15 residues. Between the trimmed V and J ends, which lost 0 bases and 2 bases, there was a span of 12 bases. The DNA for the CDR3 is TGCAGTGCTAGAGATGGCAGCGGATACACAGATACGCAGTATTTT. Its translation is CSARDGSGYTDTQYF.

This clonotype occurred many times. V gene TRBV7-6 combines with J gene TRBJ2-1, with 7 bases lining up with TRBD2. CDR3 size: 17 residues. Losses at the gene ends were 3 bases for V and 5 bases for J; bases not matched to a gene: 13. Germline V gene data show CDR1 as SGHVS and CDR2 as FNYEAQ. CDR3 protein: CASSFNPPPSGDNEQFF. DNA of the CDR3: TGTGCCAGCAGCTTTAACCCCCCCCCTAGCGGAGACAATGAGCAGTTCTTC.

This clonotype was picked up many times. The rearrangement links TRBV4-1 to TRBJ2-3; the D is unclear. The ends were cut back, 0 bases at V and 6 bases at J, with 13 bases in the middle. CDR1 MGHRA and CDR2 YSYEKL come from the germline V gene. This CDR3 is built from 15 residues. CDR3 in DNA: TGCGCCAGCAGCCAAGAACCCAGTGTCCCTGATACGCAGTATTTT. Translation gives CASSQEPSVPDTQYF.

The rearrangement uses TRBV6-1 and TRBJ2-1; the match to TRBD2 covers 11 bases. Germline V gives CDR1 MNHNS, CDR2 SASEGT. V lost 6 bases, J lost 1 base, and 5 bases stayed unmatched. This CDR3 spans 16 amino acids. The CDR3 sequence: CASRITSGGSYNEQFF. The CDR3 DNA is TGTGCCAGCAGAATAACTAGCGGGGGTTCCTACAATGAGCAGTTCTTC.

This clonotype was counted ten times or more. This chain joins TRBV27 and TRBJ1-2; 8 bases align to TRBD1. CDR3 length: 19 residues. The V and J ends lost 0 bases and 0 bases, in that order; junction bases with no gene match: 12. The germline gives CDR1 MNHEY, CDR2 SMNVEV (reference sequence). CDR3 residues: CASSLSRGGQGLANYGYTF. DNA of the CDR3: TGTGCCAGCAGTTTATCGCGAGGAGGACAGGGTCTAGCTAACTATGGCTACACCTTC.

This clonotype was seen more than once but under ten times. The chain recombines TRBV15 with TRBJ2-7, with 11 bases identical to TRBD2. Germline V gene data show CDR1 as LNHNV and CDR2 as YYDKDF (reference sequence). V shed 5 bases, J shed 1 base, and the junction held 4 bases outside the gene matches. CDR3 length equals 15 residues. The CDR3 loop reads CATSRTSGSSYEQYF. CDR3 bases: TGTGCCACCAGCCGTACTAGCGGGAGTTCCTACGAGCAGTACTTC.